These 5 T cell receptor beta chains were all obtained from the same sample, sequenced in a study of spatial heterogeneity in lung cancer. TCRdb ran MiXCR on the 5' RACE reads and lists one entry per CDR3 protein. The sample has thousands of distinct CDR3 sequences; 55% are singletons. The time point was: blood at routine non-recurrence follow-up after resection. Sequenced here: PBMCs, sampled at follow-up. These TCRs come from a male donor with early-stage non-small cell lung cancer.

This clonotype has more than one count but fewer than ten. A library prepared for alpha chains yielded this beta chain as an off-target read; its size is of little meaning. The V call is TRBV6-2 or TRBV6-3, the J call TRBJ1-1; TRBD1 might be the D (5 bases). Trimming removed 3 bases from V and 4 bases from J, with 12 bases in between. CDR1 MNHEY and CDR2 SVGEGT come from the germline V gene. The CDR3 spans 14 residues. The CDR3 sequence: CASSYSARGTEAFF. The CDR3 bases are TGTGCCAGCAGTTATTCAGCGAGGGGCACTGAAGCTTTCTTT.

Points on this clonotype: Since the library was made to target alpha chains, this beta chain is a stray read and its abundance is not meaningful. The chain couples TRBV28 to TRBJ1-4; a possible D gene is TRBD1 (6 bases). CDR1 and CDR2 from the germline V gene are MDHEN and SYDVKM. V was shortened by 7 bases and J by 7 bases, with 16 bases between the two germline ends. The CDR3 length is 14 residues. The DNA of the CDR3 is TGTGCCAGCATCAAGGGGCGCAGGGGTGAAAAACTGTTTTTT. Its protein product is CASIKGRRGEKLFF.

A note on this clonotype: With the library built for alpha chains, this beta chain is off target and its frequency is not meaningful. The V gene is TRBV24-1, the J gene TRBJ2-2; D not resolved. With 0 bases removed from V and 5 bases from J, the gap between germline ends came to 6 bases. The V gene's germline CDR1 is KGHDR and CDR2 SFDVKD. The CDR3 is 14 amino acids. For the CDR3, the DNA is TGTGCCACCAGTGATTTGTGGCCTACCGGGGAGCTGTTTTTT. Its translation is CATSDLWPTGELFF.

This clonotype showed up just a few times. Because this beta chain is a stray read in a library intended to capture alpha chains, its abundance should not be given much weight. The CDR3 region is CASSPAYARGNEQFF. CDR3 in DNA: TGTGCCAGCAGCCCCGCGTACGCCAGGGGCAATGAGCAGTTCTTC. The genes are TRBV7-2 and TRBJ2-1; TRBD1 is a possible D gene (6 bases). V was cut by 5 bases and J by 6 bases, with 17 bases left in between. The germline V gene has CDR1 SGHTA and CDR2 FQGNSA. CDR3 length equals 15 residues. The full variable domain, rest sourced from reference TRBV7-2 and TRBJ2-1, is GAGVSQSPSNKVTEKGKDVELRCDPISGHTALYWYRQSLGQGLEFLIYFQGNSAPDKSGLPSDRFSAERTGGSVSTLTIQRTQQEDSAVYLCASSPAYARGNEQFFGPGTRLTVL.

In regard to this clonotype: The library was built for alpha chains, so this beta chain is an off-target read and its size means little. The V and J genes are TRBV29-1 and TRBJ1-1; D is ambiguous. V was trimmed by 4 bases and J by 3 bases, leaving 12 bases between them. The CDR3 has 13 amino acids. From germline, CDR1 is SQVTM and CDR2 ANQGSEA. The DNA for the CDR3 is TGCAGCGTTGCCGGGGATCTGGACACTGAAGCTTTCTTT. Residues: CSVAGDLDTEAFF.